The 17 T cell receptor beta chains reported below all come from one sample, sequenced in a study of cytomegalovirus exposure and HLA in healthy donors. With 60 Vbeta and 13 Jbeta primers, the PCR was carried out. Using immunoSEQ multiplex PCR, the repertoire was profiled, and TCRdb retains in-frame clones only, with some absent. The sample shows about 99,000 clones, over 65% of them seen only once. The source material was PBMCs. The receptors here all came from a woman aged 40 to 50 in good health and CMV-seronegative.

This chain joins TRBV7-9 and TRBJ2-7; D is possibly TRBD2 (5 bases). There are 15 residues in the CDR3. Trimming left V 5 bases short and J 0 bases short, with 14 bases between. CDR1 and CDR2 (germline): SEHNR, FQNEAQ (reference sequence). In nucleotides, the CDR3 is TGTGCCAGCAGCCCCGCTTATGGGAGCTCCTACGAGCAGTACTTC. It is translated as CASSPAYGSSYEQYF.

This chain joins TRBV7-2 and TRBJ2-7, with D tentatively TRBD2 (6 bases). Trimming stripped 3 bases from V and 6 bases from J, with 18 bases between. The CDR3 contains 15 residues. Germline CDR1 reads SGHTA; CDR2 reads FQGNSA. The CDR3 nucleotides read TGTGCCAGCAGCTTCATCCGCGGGATGGGAATCGAGCAGTACTTC. Encoded protein: CASSFIRGMGIEQYF. Full variable domain (missing parts from reference TRBV7-2 and TRBJ2-7): GAGVSQSPSNKVTEKGKDVELRCDPISGHTALYWYRQSLGQGLEFLIYFQGNSAPDKSGLPSDRFSAERTGGSVSTLTIQRTQQEDSAVYLCASSFIRGMGIEQYFGPGTRLTVT.

The V and J genes are TRBV27 and TRBJ2-7; 9 bases are shared with TRBD1. This CDR3 region has 15 residues. With 1 base clipped from V and 2 bases from J, the junction kept 3 bases outside the gene matches. Germline CDR1 MNHEY, CDR2 SMNVEV (reference sequence). The DNA for the CDR3 is TGTGCCAGCAGTTTATGGGGACAGGGCCCCTACGAGCAGTACTTC. It specifies CASSLWGQGPYEQYF.

The chain is built from TRBV18 and TRBJ2-3; 14 positions match TRBD2. This CDR3 is 15 amino acids long. V shed 9 bases and J 10 bases; nucleotides not matched to a gene: 12. Germline assignment: CDR1 KGHSH and CDR2 LQKENI. The CDR3 DNA follows: TGTGCCAGTTTACCCGGGACTAGCGGGAGAAATGCGCAGTATTTT. Translating gives CASLPGTSGRNAQYF.

The chain employs TRBV21-1 and TRBJ1-1. TRBV21-1 represents a pseudogene. This CDR3 is 14 amino acids long. The CDR3 loop reads CASSNRGDPSEAFF. In nucleotides, the CDR3 is TGTGCCAGCAGCAATCGTGGAGATCCCAGTGAAGCTTTCTTT.

The gene calls are TRBV11-3 and TRBJ2-1; D perhaps matches TRBD1 (5 bases). The ends were cut back, 3 bases at V and 10 bases at J, with 13 bases in the middle. This CDR3 is 13 amino acids long. Germline CDR1 is SGHNT and CDR2 is YENEEA. CDR3 amino acids: CASSFRQGREQFF. The CDR3 DNA is TGTGCCAGCAGCTTTCGCCAGGGCAGAGAGCAGTTCTTC.

The chain uses TRBV6-1 and TRBJ2-1; possible D gene TRBD1, 5 bases. Trimming shortened V by 5 bases and J by 5 bases, and 16 bases separated the two germline ends. This CDR3 is built from 15 residues. CDR1 MNHNS and CDR2 SASEGT come from the germline V gene. The CDR3 sequence: CASSQQENIHNEQFF. The CDR3 nucleotides are TGTGCCAGCAGTCAACAGGAGAACATACACAATGAGCAGTTCTTC.

The rearrangement joins TRBV7-9 to TRBJ1-4; TRBD1 aligns across 8 bases. Germline V gene sequence: CDR1 SEHNR, CDR2 FQNEAQ (reference sequence). The CDR3 spans 13 residues. With 5 bases clipped from V and 8 bases from J, the junction kept 4 bases outside the gene matches. CDR3 DNA: TGTGCCAGCAGCCGCCGGACAGGGGAAAAACTGTTTTTT. Its protein product is CASSRRTGEKLFF.

The gene calls are TRBV12-5 and TRBJ2-1; D is perhaps TRBD1 (6 bases). The germline gives CDR1 LGHNT, CDR2 FRNRAP. V lost 5 bases, J lost 8 bases, and 19 bases lay in between. This CDR3 region has 15 residues. The CDR3 spells CASGLGTTPSDEQFF. In DNA, the CDR3 is TGTGCTAGTGGTCTAGGGACAACCCCGAGCGATGAGCAGTTCTTC.

V and J are TRBV7-3 and TRBJ2-1, with 13 nucleotides matching TRBD2. The CDR3 runs 15 residues. Germline CDR1 is SGHTA and CDR2 is FQGTGA. Trimming removed 5 bases from V and 9 bases from J; junction bases left unmatched: 7. CDR3 in amino acids: CASSVTSGREGEQFF. The CDR3 DNA sequence: TGTGCCAGCAGCGTCACTAGCGGGAGGGAGGGTGAGCAGTTCTTC. Combining the CDR3 with reference TRBV7-3 and TRBJ2-1 gives the whole variable domain GAGVSQTPSNKVTEKGKYVELRCDPISGHTALYWYRQSLGQGPEFLIYFQGTGAADDSGLPNDRFFAVRPEGSVSTLKIQRTERGDSAVYLCASSVTSGREGEQFFGPGTRLTVL.

The CDR3 sequence is CASSQGLVSYNEQFF. The CDR3, as DNA: TGTGCCAGCAGCCAAGGACTGGTCTCCTACAATGAGCAGTTCTTC. V is TRBV7-9 and J is TRBJ2-1; TRBD2 is a possible D gene (5 bases). This CDR3 comprises 15 residues. CDR1 is SEHNR, CDR2 FQNEAQ, per germline (reference sequence). The ends were cut back, 5 bases at V and 0 bases at J, with 11 bases in the middle.

This clone occurred once. J is TRBJ1-2 and V is TRBV19; D remains ambiguous. V was trimmed by 10 bases and J by 2 bases, leaving 20 bases between them. The CDR3 consists of 15 residues. Germline V gene lookup returns CDR1 LNHDA and CDR2 SQIVND (reference sequence). The chain's CDR3 is CATVEMAGSNYGYTF. CDR3 in DNA: TGTGCCACCGTCGAGATGGCGGGGTCCAACTATGGCTACACCTTC.

The chain recombines TRBV11-2 with TRBJ2-1; 12 bases agree with TRBD2. The germline gives CDR1 SGHAT, CDR2 FQNNGV. The CDR3 extends over 14 amino acids. After removal of 3 bases from V and 7 bases from J, the junction contained 1 base not matched to a gene. The CDR3: CASSFLAGGNEQFF. CDR3 DNA sequence: TGTGCCAGCAGCTTCCTAGCGGGAGGGAATGAGCAGTTCTTC.

A remark on this clone: Its ends do not fully match the called genes, so a read error is possible. This chain uses TRBV7-9 with TRBJ1-5, with D tentatively TRBD1 (6 bases). From germline, CDR1 is SEHNR and CDR2 FQNEAQ (reference sequence). This CDR3 has 16 amino acids. CDR3 bases: TGTTCCAGCAGCTCTTCCAGGGGAAATAGCAATCAGCCCCAGCATTTT. It translates to CSSSSSRGNSNQPQHF.

The chain carries TRBV7-2 and TRBJ1-4, with unresolved D. V was clipped by 5 bases and J by 2 bases, with 15 bases between them. Germline V lookup: CDR1 SGHTA, CDR2 FQGNSA. The CDR3 sequence is 16 residues long. As DNA, the CDR3 is TGTGCCAGCAGCCATTCCGGCGGGTTTACTAATGAAAAACTGTTTTTT. Translation gives CASSHSGGFTNEKLFF.

The gene calls are TRBV18 and TRBJ1-1; D is uncertain. The CDR3 contains 12 residues. CDR1 and CDR2 from the germline V gene are KGHSH and LQKENI. The ends were cut back, 4 bases at V and 0 bases at J, with 3 bases in the middle. In DNA, the CDR3 is TGTGCCAGCTCACTCGTGAACACTGAAGCTTTCTTT. As protein: CASSLVNTEAFF.

The V gene is TRBV7-2, the J gene TRBJ2-7, with no clear D. Looked up from germline, CDR1 is SGHTA and CDR2 is FQGNSA. Trimming shortened V by 5 bases and J by 3 bases, and 5 bases separated the two germline ends. The CDR3 extends over 11 amino acids. The DNA for the CDR3 is TGTGCCAGCAGCCCGAGCTACGAGCAGTACTTC. It is translated as CASSPSYEQYF.